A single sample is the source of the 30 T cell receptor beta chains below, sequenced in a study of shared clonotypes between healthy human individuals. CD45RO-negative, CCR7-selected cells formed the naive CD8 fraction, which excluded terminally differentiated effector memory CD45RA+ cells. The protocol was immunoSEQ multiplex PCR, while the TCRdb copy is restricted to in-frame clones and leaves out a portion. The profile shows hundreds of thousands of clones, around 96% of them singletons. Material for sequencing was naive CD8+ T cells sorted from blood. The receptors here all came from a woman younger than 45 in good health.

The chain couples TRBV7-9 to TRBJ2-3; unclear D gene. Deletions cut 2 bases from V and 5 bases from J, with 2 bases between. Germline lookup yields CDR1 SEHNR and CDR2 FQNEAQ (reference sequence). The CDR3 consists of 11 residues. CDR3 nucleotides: TGTGCCAGCAGCTTAAGAGATACGCAGTATTTT. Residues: CASSLRDTQYF. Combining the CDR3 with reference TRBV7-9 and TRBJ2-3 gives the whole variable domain DTGVSQNPRHKITKRGQNVTFRCDPISEHNRLYWYRQTLGQGPEFLTYFQNEAQLEKSRLLSDRFSAERPKGSFSTLEIQRTEQGDSAMYLCASSLRDTQYFGPGTRLTVL.

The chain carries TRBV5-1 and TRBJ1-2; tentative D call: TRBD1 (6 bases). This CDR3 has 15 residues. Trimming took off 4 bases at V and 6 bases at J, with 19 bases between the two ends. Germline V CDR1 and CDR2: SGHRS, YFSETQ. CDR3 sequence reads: CASSPRSYRDDGYTF. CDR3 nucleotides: TGCGCCAGCAGCCCCCGGAGCTACAGGGATGATGGCTACACCTTC.

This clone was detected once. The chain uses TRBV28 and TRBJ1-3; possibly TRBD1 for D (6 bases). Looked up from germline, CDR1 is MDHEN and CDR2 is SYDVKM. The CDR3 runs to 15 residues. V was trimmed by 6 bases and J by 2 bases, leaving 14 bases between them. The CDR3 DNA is TGTGCCAGCAGACCTATTAAGGGGGCTGGAAACACCATATATTTT. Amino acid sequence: CASRPIKGAGNTIYF.

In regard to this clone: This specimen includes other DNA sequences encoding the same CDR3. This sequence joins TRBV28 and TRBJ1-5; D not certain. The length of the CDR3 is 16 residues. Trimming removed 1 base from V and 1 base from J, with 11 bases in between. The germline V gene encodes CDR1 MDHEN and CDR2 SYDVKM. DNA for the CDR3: TGTGCCAGCAGTTTATTAGGCGGCGGAAGCAATCAGCCCCAGCATTTT. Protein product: CASSLLGGGSNQPQHF.

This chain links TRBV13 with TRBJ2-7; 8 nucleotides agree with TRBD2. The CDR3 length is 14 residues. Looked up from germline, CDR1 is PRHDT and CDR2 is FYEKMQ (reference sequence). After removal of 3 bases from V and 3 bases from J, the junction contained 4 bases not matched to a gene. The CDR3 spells CASSLATSVYEQYF. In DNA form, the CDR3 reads TGTGCCAGCAGCTTGGCGACTAGCGTCTACGAGCAGTACTTC.

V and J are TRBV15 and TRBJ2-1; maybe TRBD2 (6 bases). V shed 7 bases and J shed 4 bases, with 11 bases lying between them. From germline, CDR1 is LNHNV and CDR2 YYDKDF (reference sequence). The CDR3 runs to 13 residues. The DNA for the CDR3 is TGTGCCACCACTTTAGCGGCATACAATGAGCAGTTCTTC. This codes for CATTLAAYNEQFF.

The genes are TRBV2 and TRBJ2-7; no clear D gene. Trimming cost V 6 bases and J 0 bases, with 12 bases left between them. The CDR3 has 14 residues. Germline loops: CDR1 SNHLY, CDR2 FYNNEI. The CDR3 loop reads CASRSEPSSYEQYF. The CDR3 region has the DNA TGTGCCAGCAGATCTGAGCCGAGCTCCTACGAGCAGTACTTC.

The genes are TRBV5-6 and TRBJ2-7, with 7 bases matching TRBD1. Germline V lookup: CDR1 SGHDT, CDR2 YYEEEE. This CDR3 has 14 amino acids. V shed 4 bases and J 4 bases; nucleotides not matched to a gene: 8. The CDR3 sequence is CASSLRDSGYEQYF. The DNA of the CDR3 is TGTGCCAGCAGCCTCCGGGACAGTGGGTACGAGCAGTACTTC. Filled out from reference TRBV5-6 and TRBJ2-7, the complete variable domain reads DAGVTQSPTHLIKTRGQQVTLRCSPKSGHDTVSWYQQALGQGPQFIFQYYEEEERQRGNFPDRFSGHQFPNYSSELNVNALLLGDSALYLCASSLRDSGYEQYFGPGTRLTVT.

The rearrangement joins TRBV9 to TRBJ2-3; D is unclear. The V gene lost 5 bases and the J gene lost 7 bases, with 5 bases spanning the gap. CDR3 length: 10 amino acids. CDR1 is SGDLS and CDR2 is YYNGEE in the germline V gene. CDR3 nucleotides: TGTGCCAGCAGTGGCCATACGCAGTATTTT. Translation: CASSGHTQYF.

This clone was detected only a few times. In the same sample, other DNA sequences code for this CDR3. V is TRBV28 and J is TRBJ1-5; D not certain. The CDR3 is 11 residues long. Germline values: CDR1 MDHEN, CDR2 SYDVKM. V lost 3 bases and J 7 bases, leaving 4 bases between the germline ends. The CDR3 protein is CASSFAQPQHF. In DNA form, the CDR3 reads TGTGCCAGCAGTTTTGCCCAGCCCCAGCATTTT.

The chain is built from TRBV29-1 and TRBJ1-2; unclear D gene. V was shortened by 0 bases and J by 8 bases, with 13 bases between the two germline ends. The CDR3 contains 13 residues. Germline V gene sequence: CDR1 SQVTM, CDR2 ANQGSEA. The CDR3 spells CSVEDVPREGYTF. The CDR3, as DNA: TGCAGCGTTGAAGATGTCCCCCGGGAGGGCTACACCTTC.

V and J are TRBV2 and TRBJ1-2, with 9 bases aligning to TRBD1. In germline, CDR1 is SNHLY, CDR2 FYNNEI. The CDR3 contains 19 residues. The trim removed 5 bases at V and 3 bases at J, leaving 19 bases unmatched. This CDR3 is CASSLLDPGTGTYDYGYTF. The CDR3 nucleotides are TGTGCCAGCAGTCTTTTGGATCCCGGGACAGGGACGTATGACTATGGCTACACCTTC. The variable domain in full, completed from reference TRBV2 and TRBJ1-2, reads EPEVTQTPSHQVTQMGQEVILRCVPISNHLYFYWYRQILGQKVEFLVSFYNNEISEKSEIFDDQFSVERPDGSNFTLKIRSTKLEDSAMYFCASSLLDPGTGTYDYGYTFGSGTRLTVV.

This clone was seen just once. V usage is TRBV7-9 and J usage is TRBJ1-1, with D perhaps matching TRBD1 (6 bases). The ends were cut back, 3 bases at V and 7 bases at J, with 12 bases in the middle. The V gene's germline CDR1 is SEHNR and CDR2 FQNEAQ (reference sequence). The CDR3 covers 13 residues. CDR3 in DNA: TGTGCCAGCAGCTTTATTTCAGGGGATGAAGCTTTCTTT. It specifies CASSFISGDEAFF.

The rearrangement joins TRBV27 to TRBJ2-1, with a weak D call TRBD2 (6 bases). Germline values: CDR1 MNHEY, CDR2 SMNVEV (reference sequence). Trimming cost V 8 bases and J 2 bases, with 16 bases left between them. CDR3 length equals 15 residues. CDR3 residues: CASRTGREAYNEQFF. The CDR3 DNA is TGTGCCAGCCGAACGGGGCGGGAAGCCTACAATGAGCAGTTCTTC.

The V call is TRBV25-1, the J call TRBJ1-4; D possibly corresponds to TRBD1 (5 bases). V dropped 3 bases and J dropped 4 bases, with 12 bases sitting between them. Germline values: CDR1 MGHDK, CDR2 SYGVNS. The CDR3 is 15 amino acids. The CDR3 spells CASSEEGWLNEKLFF. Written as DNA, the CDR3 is TGTGCCAGCAGTGAGGAGGGGTGGCTTAATGAAAAACTGTTTTTT.

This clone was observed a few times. CDR3 bases: TGTGCCACCGACAGTGGGGGTCGGCCCCAGCATTTT. This translates into CATDSGGRPQHF. The chain combines TRBV19 with TRBJ1-5, with D perhaps TRBD1 (5 bases). V lost 10 bases, J lost 9 bases, and 16 bases lay in between. This CDR3 region has 12 residues. The germline gives CDR1 LNHDA, CDR2 SQIVND (reference sequence).

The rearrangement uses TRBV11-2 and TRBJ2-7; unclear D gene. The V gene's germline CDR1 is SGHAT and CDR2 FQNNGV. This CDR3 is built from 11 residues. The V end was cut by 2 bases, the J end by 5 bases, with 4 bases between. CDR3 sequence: CASSLFNEQYF. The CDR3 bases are TGTGCCAGCAGCTTATTCAACGAGCAGTACTTC.

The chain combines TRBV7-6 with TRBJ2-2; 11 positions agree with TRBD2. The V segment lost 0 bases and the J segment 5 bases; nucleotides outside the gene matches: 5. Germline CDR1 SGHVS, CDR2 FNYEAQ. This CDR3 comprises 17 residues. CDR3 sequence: CASSLAGLAGGTGELFF. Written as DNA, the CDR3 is TGTGCCAGCAGCTTAGCTGGGCTAGCGGGAGGTACCGGGGAGCTGTTTTTT.

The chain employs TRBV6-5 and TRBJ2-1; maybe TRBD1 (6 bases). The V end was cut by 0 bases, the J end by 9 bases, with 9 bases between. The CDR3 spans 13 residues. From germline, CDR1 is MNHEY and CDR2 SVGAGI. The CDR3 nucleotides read TGTGCCAGCAGTTACTCACAGGGCCGTGAGCAGTTCTTC. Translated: CASSYSQGREQFF.

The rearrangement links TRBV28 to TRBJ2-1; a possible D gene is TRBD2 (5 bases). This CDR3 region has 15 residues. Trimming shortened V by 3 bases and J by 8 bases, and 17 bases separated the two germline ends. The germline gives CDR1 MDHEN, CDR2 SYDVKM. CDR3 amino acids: CASSLLASSGDEQFF. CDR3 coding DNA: TGTGCCAGCAGTTTGCTGGCGTCGAGCGGCGATGAGCAGTTCTTC.

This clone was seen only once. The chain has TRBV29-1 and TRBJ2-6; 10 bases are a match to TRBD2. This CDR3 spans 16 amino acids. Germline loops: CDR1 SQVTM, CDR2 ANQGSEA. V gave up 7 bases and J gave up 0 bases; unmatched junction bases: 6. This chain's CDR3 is CSGWASGSSGANVLTF. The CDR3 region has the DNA TGCAGCGGATGGGCTAGCGGGAGCTCTGGGGCCAACGTCCTGACTTTC.

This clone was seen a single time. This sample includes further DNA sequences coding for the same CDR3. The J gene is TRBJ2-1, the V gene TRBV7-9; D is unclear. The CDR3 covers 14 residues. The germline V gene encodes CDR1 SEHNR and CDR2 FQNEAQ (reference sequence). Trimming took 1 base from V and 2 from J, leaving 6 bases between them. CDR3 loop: CASSLGGTYNEQFF. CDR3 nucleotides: TGTGCCAGCAGCTTAGGTGGGACCTACAATGAGCAGTTCTTC. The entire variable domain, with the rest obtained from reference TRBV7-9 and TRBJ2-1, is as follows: DTGVSQNPRHKITKRGQNVTFRCDPISEHNRLYWYRQTLGQGPEFLTYFQNEAQLEKSRLLSDRFSAERPKGSFSTLEIQRTEQGDSAMYLCASSLGGTYNEQFFGPGTRLTVL.

The CDR3 here is CASSGTSGSVQYF. The CDR3 DNA reads TGCGCCAGCAGTGGGACTAGCGGGAGCGTCCAGTACTTC. The chain recombines TRBV10-1 with TRBJ2-5; 13 nucleotides match TRBD2. The CDR3 covers 13 residues. Trimming took 4 bases from V and 10 from J; bases not matched to a gene: 3. Germline V CDR1 and CDR2: WNHNN, SYGVQD (reference sequence).

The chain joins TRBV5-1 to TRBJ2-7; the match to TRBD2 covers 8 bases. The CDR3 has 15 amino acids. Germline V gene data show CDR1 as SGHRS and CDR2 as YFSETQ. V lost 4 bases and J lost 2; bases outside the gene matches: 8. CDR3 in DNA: TGCGCCAGCAGCCCCCACGCGGGAGGAACCTACGAGCAGTACTTC. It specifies CASSPHAGGTYEQYF.

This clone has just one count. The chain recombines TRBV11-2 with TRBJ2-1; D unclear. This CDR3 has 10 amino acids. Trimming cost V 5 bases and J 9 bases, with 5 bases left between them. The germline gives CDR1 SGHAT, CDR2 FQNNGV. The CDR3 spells CASSTTEQFF. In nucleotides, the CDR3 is TGTGCCAGCAGCACGACTGAGCAGTTCTTC.

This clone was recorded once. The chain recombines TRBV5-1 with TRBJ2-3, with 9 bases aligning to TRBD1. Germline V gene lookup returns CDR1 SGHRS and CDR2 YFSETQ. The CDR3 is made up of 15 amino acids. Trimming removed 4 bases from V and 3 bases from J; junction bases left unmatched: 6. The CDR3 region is CASSPGTGRTDTQYF. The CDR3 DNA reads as TGCGCCAGCAGCCCGGGGACAGGGAGGACAGATACGCAGTATTTT.

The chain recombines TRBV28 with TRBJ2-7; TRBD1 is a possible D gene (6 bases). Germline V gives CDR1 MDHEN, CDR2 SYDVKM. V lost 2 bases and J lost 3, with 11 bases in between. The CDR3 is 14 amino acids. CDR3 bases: TGTGCCAGCAGTTTAGTACAGGGTATCTACGAGCAGTACTTC. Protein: CASSLVQGIYEQYF.

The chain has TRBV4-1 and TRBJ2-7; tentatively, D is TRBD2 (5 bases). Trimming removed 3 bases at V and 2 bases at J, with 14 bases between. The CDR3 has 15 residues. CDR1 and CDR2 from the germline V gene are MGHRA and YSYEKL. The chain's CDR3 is CASSHSLTGTYEQYF. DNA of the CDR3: TGCGCCAGCAGCCATAGCCTGACGGGGACCTACGAGCAGTACTTC.

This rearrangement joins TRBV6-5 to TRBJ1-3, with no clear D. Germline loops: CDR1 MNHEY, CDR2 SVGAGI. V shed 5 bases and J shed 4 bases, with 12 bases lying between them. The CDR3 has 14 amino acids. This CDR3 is CASSRPGQGNTIYF. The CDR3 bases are TGTGCCAGCAGTCGACCCGGGCAGGGAAACACCATATATTTT.

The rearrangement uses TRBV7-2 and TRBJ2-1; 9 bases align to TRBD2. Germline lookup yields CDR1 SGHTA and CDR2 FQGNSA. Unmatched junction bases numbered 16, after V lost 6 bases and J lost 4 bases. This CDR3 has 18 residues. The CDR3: CASRHIGGAGGLYNEQFF. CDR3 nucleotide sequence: TGTGCCAGCAGACACATAGGTGGGGCGGGAGGGCTATACAATGAGCAGTTCTTC.